What follows describes a single TCR beta chain. In the study's own analysis: Reference gene primers were amplified, and this amplification served to estimate nucleated cell counts. Generated by immunoSEQ multiplex PCR, the TCRdb table keeps only in-frame clones and is missing some. V and J calls and clone size are those listed in that table; D and trimming were worked out from the DNA. Of 15,000 or so clones detected, roughly four fifths appear once; the ten largest clones hold roughly a fifth. This sample was taken from a study of blood T cell repertoires in COVID-19. This CDR3 contains 17 residues. V dropped 6 bases and J dropped 1 base, with 18 bases sitting between them. Germline CDR1 is KGHSH and CDR2 is LQKENI.

The rearrangement joins TRBV18 to TRBJ2-2; the D gene is possibly TRBD1 (6 bases). The sequenced sample consisted of peripheral blood. The receptor was derived from a man older than 75 with active COVID-19. The CDR3 here is CASSREVTGKNTGELFF. CDR3 nucleotides: TGTGCCAGCTCCCGAGAAGTTACAGGGAAGAACACCGGGGAGCTGTTTTTT.